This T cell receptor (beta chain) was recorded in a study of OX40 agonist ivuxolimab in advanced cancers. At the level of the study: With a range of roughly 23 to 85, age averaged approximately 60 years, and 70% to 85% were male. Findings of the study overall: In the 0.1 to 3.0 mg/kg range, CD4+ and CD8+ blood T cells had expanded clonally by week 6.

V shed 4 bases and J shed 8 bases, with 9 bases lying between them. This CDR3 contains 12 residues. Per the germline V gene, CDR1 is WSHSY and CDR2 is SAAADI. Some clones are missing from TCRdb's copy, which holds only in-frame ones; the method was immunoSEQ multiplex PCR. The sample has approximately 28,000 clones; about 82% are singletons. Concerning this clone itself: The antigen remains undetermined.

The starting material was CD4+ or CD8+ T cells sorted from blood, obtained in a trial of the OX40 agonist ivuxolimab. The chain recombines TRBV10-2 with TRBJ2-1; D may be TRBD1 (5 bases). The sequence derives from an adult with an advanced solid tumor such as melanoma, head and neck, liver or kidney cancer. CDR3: CASSASGYEQFF. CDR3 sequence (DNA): TGCGCCAGCAGTGCTTCAGGGTATGAGCAGTTCTTC.